The TCR beta chain described here comes from a study of blood T cell repertoires in COVID-19 (dated by TCRdb to the early 2020s). A note on the overall study: The collaborator samples originated in the United States, Italy and Spain and spanned the acute and convalescent phases of COVID-19. A de-identified subject ID, COVID-19 status, age in years and sex were almost always included in the sample metadata. Deeply sampled blood TCRbeta repertoires from subjects exposed to, actively infected with, or recovered from COVID-19 were included in the dataset. Samples were obtained from the ongoing ImmuneRACE study (first 160 participants) and from 1,254 subjects provided by 6 global collaborators. Where HLA class I and class II types were available, the types were taken from metadata supplied by the sample provider, not from assay-based typing. The repertoires were released in a freely available public database intended as a resource for research on the immune response to SARS-CoV-2. The prospective study material was composed of cDNA or gDNA derived from T cells, B-cell-depleted T cells, or PBMCs. The investigation overall reported the following: Clinical and demographic metadata were provided uncurated, with the amount varying by source and participant.

This clone was found a few times. The antigen this receptor binds is unknown. No quality values exist for individual bases; no much larger clone is one base distant. TCRbeta CDR3 regions were amplified from genomic DNA using the immunoSEQ Assay, a bias-controlled multiplex PCR. The authors' analysis ran thus. Within the assay, amplification of reference gene primers was used to estimate how many nucleated cells each sample contained. To quantify the absolute abundance of each unique TCRbeta CDR3 rearrangement, sequence reads were collapsed and filtered. For each sample, productive Simpson clonality was calculated as the square root of Simpson's diversity index over productive rearrangements. What TCRdb holds here is the immuneACCESS table cut down to in-frame rearrangements. Part of the clones is not present; checked against another copy, under half of the missing clones reflect an unresolved V gene, and the others are unexplained. The D gene and trimming were derived from the DNA, and the V and J assignments and clone size from that table. The sample has 50,000 or so clones on record, approximately 83% of them singletons. 11% of the sample is in the top ten clones.

One collaborating source in Seattle enrolled patients while the patients were actively infected and followed the patients over time throughout the course of disease. Collaborating institutions collected whole blood in K2EDTA tubes following their own protocols. Collaborator samples were shipped for TCRbeta analysis as frozen whole blood, isolated PBMCs, or DNA extracted from either sample type. The CDR3 has 15 amino acids, counting the end cysteine and phenylalanine. CDR3 DNA is the only sequence kept; it has 45 bases, read in frame from the first base. V is reduced by 3 bases and J by 2 bases, leaving a spacing of 15 bases between them. The germline V gene sets CDR1 to SGDLS and CDR2 to YYNGEE.

Specimen: peripheral blood. The sequence was collected from a man older than 75 with COVID-19, enrolled during active disease. The rearrangement combines TRBV9 with TRBJ2-7; TRBD2 could be the D gene, as 7 bases match. The CDR3 is CASSEGGTGAYEQYF. The nucleotide sequence is given as TGTGCCAGCAGCGAGGGGGGGACTGGCGCCTACGAGCAGTACTTC.